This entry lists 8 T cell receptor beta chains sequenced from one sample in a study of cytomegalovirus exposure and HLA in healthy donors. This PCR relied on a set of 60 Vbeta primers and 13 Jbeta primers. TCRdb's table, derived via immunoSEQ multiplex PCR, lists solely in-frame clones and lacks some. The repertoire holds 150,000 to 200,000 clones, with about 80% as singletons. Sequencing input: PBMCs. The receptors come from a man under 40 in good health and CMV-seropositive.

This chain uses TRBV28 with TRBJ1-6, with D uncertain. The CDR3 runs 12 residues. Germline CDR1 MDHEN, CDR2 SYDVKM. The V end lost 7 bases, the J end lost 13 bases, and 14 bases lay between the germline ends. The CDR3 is CASTPSRGPLHF. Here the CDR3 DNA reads TGTGCCAGCACCCCCTCGAGAGGCCCCCTCCACTTT.

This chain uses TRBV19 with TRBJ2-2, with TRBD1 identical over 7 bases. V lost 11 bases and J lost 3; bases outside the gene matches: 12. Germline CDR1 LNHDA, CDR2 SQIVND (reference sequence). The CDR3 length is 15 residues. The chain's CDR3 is CASQGRTGYTGELFF. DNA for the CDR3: TGTGCCTCCCAAGGCAGGACAGGTTACACCGGGGAGCTGTTTTTT. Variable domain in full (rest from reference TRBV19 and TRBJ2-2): DGGITQSPKYLFRKEGQNVTLSCEQNLNHDAMYWYRQDPGQGLRLIYYSQIVNDFQKGDIAEGYSVSREKKESFPLTVTSAQKNPTAFYLCASQGRTGYTGELFFGEGSRLTVL.

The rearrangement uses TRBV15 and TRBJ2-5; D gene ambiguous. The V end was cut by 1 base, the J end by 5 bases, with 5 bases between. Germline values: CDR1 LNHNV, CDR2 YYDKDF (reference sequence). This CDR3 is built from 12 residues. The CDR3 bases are TGTGCCACCAGCAGAGTACAGGAGACCCAGTACTTC. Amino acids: CATSRVQETQYF.

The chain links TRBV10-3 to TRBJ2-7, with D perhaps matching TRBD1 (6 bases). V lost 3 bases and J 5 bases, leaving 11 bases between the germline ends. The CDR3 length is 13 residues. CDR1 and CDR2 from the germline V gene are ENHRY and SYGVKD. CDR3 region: CAISDAPGDEQYF. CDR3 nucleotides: TGTGCCATCAGTGACGCGCCAGGGGACGAGCAGTACTTC.

CDR3 nucleotides: TGTGCCAGCAGCTTGATGACTAGCGGGGGGGCCATCAATGAGCAGTTCTTC. It is translated as CASSLMTSGGAINEQFF. J is TRBJ2-1 and V is TRBV5-4; TRBD2 agrees at 14 bases. In germline, CDR1 is SGHNT, CDR2 YYREEE (reference sequence). This CDR3 is built from 17 residues. The V and J ends lost 1 base and 6 bases, in that order; junction bases with no gene match: 6.

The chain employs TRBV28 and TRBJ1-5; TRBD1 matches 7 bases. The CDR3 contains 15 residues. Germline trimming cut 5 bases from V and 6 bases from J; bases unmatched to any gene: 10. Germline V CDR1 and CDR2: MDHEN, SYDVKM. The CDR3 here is CASSAHDRESQPQHF. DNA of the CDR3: TGTGCCAGCAGTGCCCACGACAGGGAGAGTCAGCCCCAGCATTTT.

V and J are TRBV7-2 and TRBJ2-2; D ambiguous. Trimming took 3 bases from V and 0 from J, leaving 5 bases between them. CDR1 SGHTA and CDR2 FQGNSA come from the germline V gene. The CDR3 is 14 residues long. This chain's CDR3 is CASSFLANTGELFF. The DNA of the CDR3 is TGTGCCAGCAGCTTTCTAGCGAACACCGGGGAGCTGTTTTTT.

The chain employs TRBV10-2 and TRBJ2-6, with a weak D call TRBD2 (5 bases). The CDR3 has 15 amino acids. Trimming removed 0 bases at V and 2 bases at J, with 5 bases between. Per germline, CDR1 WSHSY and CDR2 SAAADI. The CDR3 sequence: CASSESGAGANVLTF. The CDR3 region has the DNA TGCGCCAGCAGTGAGTCCGGGGCTGGGGCCAACGTCCTGACTTTC.